This T cell receptor beta chain was found in a study of blood T cell repertoires in COVID-19. Study as a whole: Researchers got acute and convalescent COVID-19 samples from the United States, Italy and Spain. From T cells, B-cell-depleted T cells, or PBMCs came the material, which was cDNA or gDNA.

Sequenced by immunoSEQ multiplex PCR; TCRdb stores in-frame clones only, minus some. This table has hundreds of thousands of clones, 83% appearing once. The CDR3 consists of 12 residues. The germline V gene encodes CDR1 SNHLY and CDR2 FYNNEI. V lost 5 bases to trimming and J lost 13 bases, with 15 bases between them. Enrolled through a virtual design, the participants were between roughly 18 and 89 years of age and came from 24 US areas. The chain carries TRBV2 and TRBJ1-5; no firm D call. This clonotype was obtained from a woman aged 50 to 60 who had been exposed to COVID-19. The sequenced sample was PBMCs or T cells enriched from blood (not recorded which). DNA of the CDR3: TGTGCCAGCAGTCCCCGGGGAACGGAGCAGCATTTT. It translates to CASSPRGTEQHF.